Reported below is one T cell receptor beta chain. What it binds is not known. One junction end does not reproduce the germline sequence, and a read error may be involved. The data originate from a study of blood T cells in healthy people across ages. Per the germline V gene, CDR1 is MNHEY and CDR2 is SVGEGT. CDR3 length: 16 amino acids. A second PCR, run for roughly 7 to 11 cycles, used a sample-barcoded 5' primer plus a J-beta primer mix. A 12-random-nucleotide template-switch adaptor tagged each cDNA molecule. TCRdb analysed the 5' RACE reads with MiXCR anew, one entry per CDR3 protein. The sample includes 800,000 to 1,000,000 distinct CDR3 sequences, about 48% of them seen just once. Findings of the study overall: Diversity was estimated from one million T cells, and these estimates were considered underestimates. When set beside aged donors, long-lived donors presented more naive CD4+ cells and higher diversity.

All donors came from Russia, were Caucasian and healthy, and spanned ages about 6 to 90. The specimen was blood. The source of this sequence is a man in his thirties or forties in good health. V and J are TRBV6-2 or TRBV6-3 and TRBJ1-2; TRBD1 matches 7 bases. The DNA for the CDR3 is TGTGCCAGCAGTTCTCTAAACAGGGGCACGGACTATAGCTACACCTTC. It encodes CASSSLNRGTDYSYTF.